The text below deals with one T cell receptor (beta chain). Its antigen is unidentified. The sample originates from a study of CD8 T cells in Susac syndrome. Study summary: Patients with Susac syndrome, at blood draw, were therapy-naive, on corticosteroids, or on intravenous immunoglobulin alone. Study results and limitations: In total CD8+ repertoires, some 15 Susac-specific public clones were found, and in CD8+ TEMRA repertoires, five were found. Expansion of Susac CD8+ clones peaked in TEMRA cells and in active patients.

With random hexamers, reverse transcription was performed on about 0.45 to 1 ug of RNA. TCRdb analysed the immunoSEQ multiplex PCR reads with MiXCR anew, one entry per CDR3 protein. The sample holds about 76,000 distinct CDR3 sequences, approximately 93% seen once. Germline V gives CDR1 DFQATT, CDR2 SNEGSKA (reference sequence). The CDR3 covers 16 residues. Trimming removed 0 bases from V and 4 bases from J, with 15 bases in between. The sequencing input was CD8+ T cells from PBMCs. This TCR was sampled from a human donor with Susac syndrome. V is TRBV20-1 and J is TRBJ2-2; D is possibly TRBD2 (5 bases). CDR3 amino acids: CSARDLEGPITGELFF. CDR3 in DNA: TGCAGTGCTAGAGATCTCGAGGGCCCTATCACCGGGGAGCTGTTTTTT.